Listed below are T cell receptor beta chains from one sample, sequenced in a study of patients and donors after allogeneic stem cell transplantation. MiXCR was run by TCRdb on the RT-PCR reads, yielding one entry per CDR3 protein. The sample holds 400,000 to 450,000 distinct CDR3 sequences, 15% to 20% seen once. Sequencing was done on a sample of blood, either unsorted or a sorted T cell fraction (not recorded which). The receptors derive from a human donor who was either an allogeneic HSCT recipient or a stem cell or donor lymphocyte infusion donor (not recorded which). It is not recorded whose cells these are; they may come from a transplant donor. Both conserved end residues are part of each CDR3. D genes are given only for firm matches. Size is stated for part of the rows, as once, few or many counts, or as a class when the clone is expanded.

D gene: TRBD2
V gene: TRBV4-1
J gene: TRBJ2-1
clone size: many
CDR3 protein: CASSHPTSGGENEQFF
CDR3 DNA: TGCGCCAGCAGCCACCCCACTAGCGGGGGGGAAAATGAGCAGTTCTTC

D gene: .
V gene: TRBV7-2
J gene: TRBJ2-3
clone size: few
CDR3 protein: CASSLGISGGTDTQYF
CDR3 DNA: TGTGCCAGCAGCTTAGGTATTAGCGGCGGCACAGATACGCAGTATTTT

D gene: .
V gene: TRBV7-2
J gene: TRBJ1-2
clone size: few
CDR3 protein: CASSLRLQRNYGYTF
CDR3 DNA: TGTGCCAGCAGCCTCCGCCTACAGCGAAACTATGGCTACACCTTC

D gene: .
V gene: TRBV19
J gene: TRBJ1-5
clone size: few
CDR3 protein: CASSIDQGHYSNQPQHF
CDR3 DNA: TGTGCCAGTAGTATAGATCAAGGCCATTATAGCAATCAGCCCCAGCATTTT

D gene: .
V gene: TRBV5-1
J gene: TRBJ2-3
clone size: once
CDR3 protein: CASSLEPSSPEDTQYF
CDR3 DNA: TGCGCCAGCAGCTTAGAACCCAGCTCTCCCGAAGATACGCAGTATTTT

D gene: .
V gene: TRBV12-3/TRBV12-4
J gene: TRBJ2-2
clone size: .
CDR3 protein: CASSIRTVTGELFF
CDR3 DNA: TGTGCCAGCAGTATCCGGACTGTCACCGGGGAGCTGTTTTTT

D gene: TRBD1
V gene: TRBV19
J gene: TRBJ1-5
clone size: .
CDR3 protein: CASSMDPASGTGFLQPQHF
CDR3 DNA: TGTGCCAGTAGTATGGATCCTGCGTCCGGGACAGGGTTTTTGCAGCCCCAGCATTTT

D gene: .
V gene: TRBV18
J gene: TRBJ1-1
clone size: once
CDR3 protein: CASSQLGARGTEAFF
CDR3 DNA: TGTGCCAGCTCACAACTGGGGGCCAGGGGCACTGAAGCTTTCTTT

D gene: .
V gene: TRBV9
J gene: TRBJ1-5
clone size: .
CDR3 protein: CASSEGTLLPSPQHF
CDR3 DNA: TGTGCCAGCAGCGAAGGGACACTACTTCCCTCGCCCCAGCATTTT

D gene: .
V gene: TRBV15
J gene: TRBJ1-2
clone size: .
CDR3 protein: CATSRVRGEGYTF
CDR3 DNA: TGTGCCACCAGCAGAGTCAGGGGAGAAGGCTACACCTTC

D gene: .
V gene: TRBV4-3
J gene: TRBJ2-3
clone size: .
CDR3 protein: CASSQEDSGYTQYF
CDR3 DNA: TGCGCCAGCAGCCAAGAAGATTCCGGTTATACGCAGTATTTT

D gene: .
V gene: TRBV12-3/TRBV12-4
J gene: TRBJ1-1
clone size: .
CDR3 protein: CASSDRPRNTEAFF
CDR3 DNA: TGTGCCAGCAGTGATAGACCCCGAAACACTGAAGCTTTCTTT

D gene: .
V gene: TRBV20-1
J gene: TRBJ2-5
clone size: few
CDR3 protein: CSARDRHGQETQYF
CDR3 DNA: TGCAGTGCTAGAGATCGTCACGGGCAAGAGACCCAGTACTTC

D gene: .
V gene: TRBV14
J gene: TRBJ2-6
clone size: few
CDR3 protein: CASSQSGPMGNWRSGANVLTF
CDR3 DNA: TGTGCCAGCAGCCAATCGGGCCCGATGGGGAATTGGCGCTCTGGGGCCAACGTCCTGACTTTC

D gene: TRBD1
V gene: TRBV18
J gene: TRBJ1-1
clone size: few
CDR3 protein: CASSPGGGGGYTEAFF
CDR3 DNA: TGTGCCAGCTCTCCAGGAGGGGGCGGAGGATACACTGAAGCTTTCTTT

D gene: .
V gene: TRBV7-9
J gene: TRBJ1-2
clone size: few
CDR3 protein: CASRPSVWQYYGYTF
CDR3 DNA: TGTGCCAGCAGACCATCGGTATGGCAGTACTATGGCTACACCTTC

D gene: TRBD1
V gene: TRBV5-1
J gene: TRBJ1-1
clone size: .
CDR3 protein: CASSLAQGADTEAFF
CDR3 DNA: TGCGCCAGCAGCTTGGCTCAGGGGGCGGACACTGAAGCTTTCTTT

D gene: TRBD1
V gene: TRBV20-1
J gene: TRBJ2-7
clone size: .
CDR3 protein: CSGSPGQGPWEQYF
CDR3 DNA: TGCAGTGGGTCGCCGGGACAGGGTCCTTGGGAGCAGTACTTC

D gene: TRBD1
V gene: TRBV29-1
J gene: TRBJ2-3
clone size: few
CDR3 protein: CSVPGGSTDTQYF
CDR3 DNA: TGCAGCGTCCCAGGGGGTAGCACAGATACGCAGTATTTT

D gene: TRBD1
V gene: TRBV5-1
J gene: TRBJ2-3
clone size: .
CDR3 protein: CASSLLRTGGPDTQYF
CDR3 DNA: TGCGCCAGCAGCTTGCTTAGGACAGGGGGCCCAGATACGCAGTATTTT

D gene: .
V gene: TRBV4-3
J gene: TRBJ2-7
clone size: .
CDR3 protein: CASSQEVRGSYEQYF
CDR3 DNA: TGCGCCAGCAGCCAAGAGGTCCGGGGCTCCTACGAGCAGTACTTC

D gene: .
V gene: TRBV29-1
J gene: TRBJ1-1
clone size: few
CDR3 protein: CSVIGQMNTEAFF
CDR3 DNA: TGCAGCGTTATTGGACAGATGAACACTGAAGCTTTCTTT

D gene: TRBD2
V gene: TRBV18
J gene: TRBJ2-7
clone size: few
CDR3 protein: CASSNLAGGPHEQYF
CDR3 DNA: TGTGCCAGCTCAAATCTAGCGGGAGGGCCCCACGAGCAGTACTTC

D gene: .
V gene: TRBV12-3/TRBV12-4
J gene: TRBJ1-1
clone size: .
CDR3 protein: CASSPRKRVEGEAFF
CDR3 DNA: TGTGCCAGCAGCCCCCGAAAGCGTGTCGAGGGTGAAGCTTTCTTT

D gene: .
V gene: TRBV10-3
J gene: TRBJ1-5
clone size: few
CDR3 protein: CAISESARGSNQPQHF
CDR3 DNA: TGTGCCATCAGTGAGTCCGCTCGTGGTAGCAATCAGCCCCAGCATTTT

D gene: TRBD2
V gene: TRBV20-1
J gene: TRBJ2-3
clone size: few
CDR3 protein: CSATSGRGPFSSTDTQYF
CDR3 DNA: TGCAGTGCTACCAGCGGGAGGGGCCCTTTCTCTAGCACAGATACGCAGTATTTT

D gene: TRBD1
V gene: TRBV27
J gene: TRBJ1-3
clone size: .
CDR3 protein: CASSSDRGRANTIYF
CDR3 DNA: TGTGCCAGCAGTTCGGACAGGGGACGCGCGAACACCATATATTTT

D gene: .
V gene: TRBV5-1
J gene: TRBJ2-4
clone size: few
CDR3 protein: CASSLTQAKNIQYF
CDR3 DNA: TGCGCCAGCAGCTTGACACAGGCCAAAAACATTCAGTACTTC

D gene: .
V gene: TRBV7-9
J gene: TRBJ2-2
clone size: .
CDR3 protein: CARGPNTGELFF
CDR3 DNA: TGTGCCAGGGGGCCGAACACCGGGGAGCTGTTTTTT

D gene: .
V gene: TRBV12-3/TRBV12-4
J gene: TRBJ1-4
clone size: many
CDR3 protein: CASSVRGRKLFF
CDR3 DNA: TGTGCCAGCAGTGTCCGGGGGCGAAAACTGTTTTTT

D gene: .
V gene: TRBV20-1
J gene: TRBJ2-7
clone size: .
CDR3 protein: CSARALDGPYEQYF
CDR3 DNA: TGCAGTGCTAGAGCCTTGGACGGCCCCTACGAGCAGTACTTC